This T cell receptor beta chain emerged from a study of blood T cells in healthy people across ages. Study observations and caveats: Naive CD4+ cell counts and diversity both ran higher in long-lived than in aged donors. Higher naive T cell percentage went strongly together with higher TCR beta diversity. Estimates based on one million T cells were treated as lower bounds.

A second about 7 to 11 cycle PCR used barcoded and J-beta primers. Each CDR3 protein gets one entry after TCRdb re-called the 5' RACE reads with MiXCR. The sample lists 1.2 million to 1.5 million distinct CDR3 sequences; roughly 59% were seen once. Trimming pared 4 bases from V and 0 bases from J, leaving 6 bases between. CDR1 and CDR2 from the germline V gene are SGHDN and FVKESK. CDR3 size: 13 residues. In regard to this clonotype: What it binds is unknown.

This receptor was identified in a man between 18 and 35 years old in good health. This chain connects TRBV14 to TRBJ1-2; D call uncertain. Sequencing was done on a sample of blood. CDR3 amino acids: CASSPQTNYGYTF. The DNA for the CDR3 is TGTGCCAGCAGCCCGCAGACTAACTATGGCTACACCTTC.